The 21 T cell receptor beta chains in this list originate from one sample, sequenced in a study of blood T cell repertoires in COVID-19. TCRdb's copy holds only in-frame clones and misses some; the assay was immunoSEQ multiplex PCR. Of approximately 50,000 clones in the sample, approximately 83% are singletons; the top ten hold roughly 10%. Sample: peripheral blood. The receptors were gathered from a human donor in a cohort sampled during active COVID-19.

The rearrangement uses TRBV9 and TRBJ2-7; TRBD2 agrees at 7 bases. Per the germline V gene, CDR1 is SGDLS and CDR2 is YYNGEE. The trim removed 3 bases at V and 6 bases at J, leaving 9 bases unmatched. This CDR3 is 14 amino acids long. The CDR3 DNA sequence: TGTGCCAGCAGCGCTACAGCGGGATCGTCCGAGCAGTACTTC. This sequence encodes CASSATAGSSEQYF.

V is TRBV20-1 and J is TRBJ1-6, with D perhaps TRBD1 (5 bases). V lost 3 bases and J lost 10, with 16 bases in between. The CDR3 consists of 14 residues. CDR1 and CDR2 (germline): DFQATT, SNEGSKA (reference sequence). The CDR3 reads CSASLAGIGSPLHF. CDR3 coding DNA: TGCAGTGCTAGTCTGGCAGGGATTGGGTCACCCCTCCACTTT.

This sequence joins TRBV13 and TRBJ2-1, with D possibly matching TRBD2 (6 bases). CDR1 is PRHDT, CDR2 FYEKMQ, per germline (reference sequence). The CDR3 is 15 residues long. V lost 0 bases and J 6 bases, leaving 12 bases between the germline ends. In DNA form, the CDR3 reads TGTGCCAGCAGCTTAGGTGAGACTAGGGGCAATGAGCAGTTCTTC. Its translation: CASSLGETRGNEQFF.

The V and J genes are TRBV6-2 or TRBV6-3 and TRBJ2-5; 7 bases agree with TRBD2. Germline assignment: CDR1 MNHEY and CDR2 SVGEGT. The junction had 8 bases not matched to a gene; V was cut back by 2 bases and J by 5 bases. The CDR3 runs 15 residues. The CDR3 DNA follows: TGTGCCAGCAGTTACGGACTAGTGTTAATCGAGACCCAGTACTTC. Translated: CASSYGLVLIETQYF.

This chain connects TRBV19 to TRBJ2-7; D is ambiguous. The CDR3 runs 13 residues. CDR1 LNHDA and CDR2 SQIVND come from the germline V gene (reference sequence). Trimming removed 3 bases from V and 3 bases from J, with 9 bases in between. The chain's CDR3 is CASSIDKNYEQYF. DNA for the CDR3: TGTGCCAGTAGTATTGACAAAAACTACGAGCAGTACTTC.

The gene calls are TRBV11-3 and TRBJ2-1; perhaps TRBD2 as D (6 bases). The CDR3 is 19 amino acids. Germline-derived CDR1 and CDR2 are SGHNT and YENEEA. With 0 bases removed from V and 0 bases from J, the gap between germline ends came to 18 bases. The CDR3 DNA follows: TGTGCCAGCAGCTTAGAGAGCGGTAGCGGCACCCCCTCCTACAATGAGCAGTTCTTC. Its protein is CASSLESGSGTPSYNEQFF.

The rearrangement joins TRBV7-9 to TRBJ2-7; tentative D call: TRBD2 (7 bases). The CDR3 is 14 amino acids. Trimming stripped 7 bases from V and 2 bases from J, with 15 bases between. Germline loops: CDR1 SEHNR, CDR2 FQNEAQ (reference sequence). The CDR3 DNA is TGTGCCAGCACCGGAGGGGGGGGAACCTACGAGCAGTACTTC. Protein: CASTGGGGTYEQYF.

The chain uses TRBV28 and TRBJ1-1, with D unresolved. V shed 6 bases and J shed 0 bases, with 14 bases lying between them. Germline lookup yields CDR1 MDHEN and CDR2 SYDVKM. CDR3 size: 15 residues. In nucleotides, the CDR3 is TGTGCCAGCAGCCTAACAGTGGGCATGAACACTGAAGCTTTCTTT. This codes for CASSLTVGMNTEAFF.

Written as DNA, the CDR3 is TGCGCCAGCAGCTTTCCCTCCGGGACTGAAACAGATACGCAGTATTTT. This sequence encodes CASSFPSGTETDTQYF. The chain joins TRBV5-1 to TRBJ2-3, with a possible D match to TRBD2 (6 bases). This CDR3 comprises 16 residues. V was cut by 2 bases and J by 3 bases, with 16 bases left in between. Germline CDR1 SGHRS, CDR2 YFSETQ.

The CDR3 coding sequence is TGTGCCAGTAGTCTGGACAACAGGGGTATCTACGAGCAGTACTTC. It codes for CASSLDNRGIYEQYF. This chain connects TRBV19 to TRBJ2-7, with 7 bases aligning to TRBD1. The J segment lost 3 bases and the V segment lost 5 bases, leaving 10 bases of the junction unmatched. The CDR3 spans 15 residues. Looked up from germline, CDR1 is LNHDA and CDR2 is SQIVND (reference sequence).

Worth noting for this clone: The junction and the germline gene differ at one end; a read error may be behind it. The CDR3 region is CASSLDRWTYNSPLHF. The CDR3 nucleotides are TGCGCCAGCAGTTTGGACAGGTGGACCTATAATTCACCCCTCCACTTT. V is TRBV5-1 and J is TRBJ1-6; TRBD1 agrees at 7 bases. CDR1 and CDR2 from the germline V gene are SGHRS and YFSETQ. The CDR3 has 16 residues.

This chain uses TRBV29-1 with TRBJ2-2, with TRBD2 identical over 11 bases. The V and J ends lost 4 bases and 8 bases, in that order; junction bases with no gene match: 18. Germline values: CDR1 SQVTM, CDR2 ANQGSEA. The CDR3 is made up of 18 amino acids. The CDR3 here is CSVVLRSLAGASGGELFF. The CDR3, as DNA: TGCAGCGTTGTCCTTAGGTCACTAGCGGGGGCCTCGGGAGGGGAGCTGTTTTTT.

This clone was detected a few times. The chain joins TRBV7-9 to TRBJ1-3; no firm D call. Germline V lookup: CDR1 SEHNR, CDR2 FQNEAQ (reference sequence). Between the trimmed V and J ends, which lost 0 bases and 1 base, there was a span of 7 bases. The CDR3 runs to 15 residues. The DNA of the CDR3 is TGTGCCAGCAGCTTAGCTGAGGTATCTGGAAACACCATATATTTT. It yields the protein CASSLAEVSGNTIYF.

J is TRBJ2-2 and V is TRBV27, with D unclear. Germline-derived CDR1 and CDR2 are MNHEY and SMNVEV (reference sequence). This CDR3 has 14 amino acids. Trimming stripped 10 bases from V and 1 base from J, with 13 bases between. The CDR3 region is CATSGFVNTGELFF. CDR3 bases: TGTGCCACCTCCGGGTTCGTGAACACCGGGGAGCTGTTTTTT.

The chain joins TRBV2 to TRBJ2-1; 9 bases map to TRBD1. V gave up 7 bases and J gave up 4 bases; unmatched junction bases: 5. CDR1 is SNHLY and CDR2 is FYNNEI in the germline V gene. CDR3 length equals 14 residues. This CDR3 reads CASTRDRVYNEQFF. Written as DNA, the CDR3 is TGTGCCAGCACCCGGGACAGGGTATACAATGAGCAGTTCTTC.

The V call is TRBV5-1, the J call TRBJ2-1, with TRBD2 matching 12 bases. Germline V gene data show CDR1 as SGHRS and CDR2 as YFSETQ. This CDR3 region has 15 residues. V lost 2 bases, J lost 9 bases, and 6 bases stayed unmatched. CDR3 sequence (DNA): TGCGCCAGCAGCTTCGAACTAGCGGGAGGCACTGAGCAGTTCTTC. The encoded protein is CASSFELAGGTEQFF.

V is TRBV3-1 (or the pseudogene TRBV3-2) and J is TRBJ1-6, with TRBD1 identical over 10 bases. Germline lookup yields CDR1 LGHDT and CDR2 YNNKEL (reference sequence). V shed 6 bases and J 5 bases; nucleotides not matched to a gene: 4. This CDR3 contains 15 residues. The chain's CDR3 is CASRPGTGDNSPLHF. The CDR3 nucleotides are TGTGCCAGCAGACCGGGGACAGGGGATAATTCACCCCTCCACTTT.

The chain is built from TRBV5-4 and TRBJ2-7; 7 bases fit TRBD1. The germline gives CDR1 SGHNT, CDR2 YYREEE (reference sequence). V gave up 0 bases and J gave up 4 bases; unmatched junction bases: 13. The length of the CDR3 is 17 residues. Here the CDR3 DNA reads TGTGCCAGCAGCTTGGGCGGTACGACAGGGACCGCATACGAGCAGTACTTC. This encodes CASSLGGTTGTAYEQYF.

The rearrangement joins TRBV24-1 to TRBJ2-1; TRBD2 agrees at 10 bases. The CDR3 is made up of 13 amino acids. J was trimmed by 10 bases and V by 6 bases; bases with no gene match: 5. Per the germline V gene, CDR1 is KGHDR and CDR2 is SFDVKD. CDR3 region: CATSLAGEGEQFF. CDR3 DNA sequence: TGTGCCACCAGTCTAGCGGGAGAAGGAGAGCAGTTCTTC.

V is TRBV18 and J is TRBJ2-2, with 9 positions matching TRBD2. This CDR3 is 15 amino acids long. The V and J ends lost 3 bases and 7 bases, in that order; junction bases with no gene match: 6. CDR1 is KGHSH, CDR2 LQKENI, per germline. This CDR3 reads CASSPASGIGGELFF. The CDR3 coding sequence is TGTGCCAGCTCACCCGCTAGCGGGATTGGCGGGGAGCTGTTTTTT.

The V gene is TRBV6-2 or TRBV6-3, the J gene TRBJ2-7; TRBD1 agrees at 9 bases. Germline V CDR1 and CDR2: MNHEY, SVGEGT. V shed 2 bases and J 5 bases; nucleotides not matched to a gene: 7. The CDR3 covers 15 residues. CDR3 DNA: TGTGCCAGCAGTTACCCGGGGGACAGGGCGAACGAGCAGTACTTC. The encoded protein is CASSYPGDRANEQYF.